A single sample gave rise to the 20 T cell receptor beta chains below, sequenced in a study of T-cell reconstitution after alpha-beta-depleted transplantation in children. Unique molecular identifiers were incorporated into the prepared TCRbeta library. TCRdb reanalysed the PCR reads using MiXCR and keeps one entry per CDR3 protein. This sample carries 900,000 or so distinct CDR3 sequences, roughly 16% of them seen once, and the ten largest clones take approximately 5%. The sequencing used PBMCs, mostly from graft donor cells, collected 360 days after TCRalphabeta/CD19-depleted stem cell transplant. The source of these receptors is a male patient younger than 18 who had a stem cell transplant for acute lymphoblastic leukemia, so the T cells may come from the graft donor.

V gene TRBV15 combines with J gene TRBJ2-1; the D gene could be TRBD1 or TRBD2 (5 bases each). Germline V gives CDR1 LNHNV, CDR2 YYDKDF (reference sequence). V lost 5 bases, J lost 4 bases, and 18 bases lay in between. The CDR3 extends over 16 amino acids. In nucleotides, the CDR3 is TGTGCCACCAGCTCCCATGGGACGGGCCGATACAATGAGCAGTTCTTC. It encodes CATSSHGTGRYNEQFF.

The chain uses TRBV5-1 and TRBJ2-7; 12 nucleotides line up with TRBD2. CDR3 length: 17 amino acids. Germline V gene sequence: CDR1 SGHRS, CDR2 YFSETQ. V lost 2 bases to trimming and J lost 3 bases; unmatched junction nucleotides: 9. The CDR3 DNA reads TGCGCCAGCAGCTTTTTCTCTAGGACTAGCGGGATCTACGAGCAGTACTTC. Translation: CASSFFSRTSGIYEQYF.

CDR3 bases: TGCGCCAGCAGCTTGGACCCTATTCGACTAGCGGGTTCCTACAATGAGCAGTTCTTC. Translated, it gives CASSLDPIRLAGSYNEQFF. The rearrangement links TRBV5-1 to TRBJ2-1; 10 nucleotides line up with TRBD2. Per germline, CDR1 SGHRS and CDR2 YFSETQ. The CDR3 is 19 residues long. Trimming took 0 bases from V and 1 from J; bases not matched to a gene: 10.

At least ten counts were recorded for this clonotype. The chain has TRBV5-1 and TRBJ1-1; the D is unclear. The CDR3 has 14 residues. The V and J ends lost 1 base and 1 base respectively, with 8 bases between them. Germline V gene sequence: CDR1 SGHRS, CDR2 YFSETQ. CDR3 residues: CASSLRQPNTEAFF. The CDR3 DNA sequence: TGCGCCAGCAGCTTGCGTCAGCCGAACACTGAAGCTTTCTTT.

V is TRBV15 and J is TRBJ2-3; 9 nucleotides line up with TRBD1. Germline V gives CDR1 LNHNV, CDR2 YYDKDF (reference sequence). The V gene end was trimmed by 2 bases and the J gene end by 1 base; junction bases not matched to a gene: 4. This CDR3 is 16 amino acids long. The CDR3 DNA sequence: TGTGCCACCAGCAGAAATCGGGACAGGGGCACAGATACGCAGTATTTT. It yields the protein CATSRNRDRGTDTQYF.

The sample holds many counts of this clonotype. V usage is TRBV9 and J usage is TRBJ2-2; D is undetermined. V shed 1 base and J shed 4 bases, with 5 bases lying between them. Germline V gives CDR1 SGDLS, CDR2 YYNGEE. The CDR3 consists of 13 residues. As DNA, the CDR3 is TGTGCCAGCAGCGTAAGAGCCACCGGGGAGCTGTTTTTT. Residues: CASSVRATGELFF.

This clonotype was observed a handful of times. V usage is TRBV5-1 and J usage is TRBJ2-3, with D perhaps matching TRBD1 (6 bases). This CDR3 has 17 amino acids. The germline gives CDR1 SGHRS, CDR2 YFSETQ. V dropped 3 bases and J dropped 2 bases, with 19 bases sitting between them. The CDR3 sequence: CASSYRVFQPYTDTQYF. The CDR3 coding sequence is TGCGCCAGCAGCTACAGGGTTTTCCAACCCTACACAGATACGCAGTATTTT.

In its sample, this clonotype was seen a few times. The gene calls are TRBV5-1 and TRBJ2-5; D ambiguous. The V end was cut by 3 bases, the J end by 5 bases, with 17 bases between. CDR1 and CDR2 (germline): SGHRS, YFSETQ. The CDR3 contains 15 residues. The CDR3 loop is CASSSSRLEGETQYF. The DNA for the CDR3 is TGCGCCAGCAGCTCGAGCCGATTAGAAGGGGAGACCCAGTACTTC.

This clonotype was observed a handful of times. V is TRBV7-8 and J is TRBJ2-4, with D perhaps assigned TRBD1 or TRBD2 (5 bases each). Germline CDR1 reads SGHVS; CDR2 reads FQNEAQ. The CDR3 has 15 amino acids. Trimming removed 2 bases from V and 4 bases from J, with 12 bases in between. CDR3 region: CASSLNQGPKNIQYF. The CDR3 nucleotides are TGTGCCAGCAGCTTAAATCAGGGACCTAAAAACATTCAGTACTTC. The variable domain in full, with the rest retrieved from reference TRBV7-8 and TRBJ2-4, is GAGVSQSPRYKVAKRGQDVALRCDPISGHVSLFWYQQALGQGPEFLTYFQNEAQLDKSGLPSDRFFAERPEGSVSTLKIQRTQQEDSAVYLCASSLNQGPKNIQYFGAGTRLSVL.

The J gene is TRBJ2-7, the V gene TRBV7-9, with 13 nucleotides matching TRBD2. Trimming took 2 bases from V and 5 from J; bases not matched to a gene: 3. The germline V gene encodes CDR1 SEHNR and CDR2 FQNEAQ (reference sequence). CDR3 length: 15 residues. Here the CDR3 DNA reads TGTGCCAGCAGCTTAACGACTAGCGGGAGGAACGAGCAGTACTTC. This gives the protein CASSLTTSGRNEQYF.

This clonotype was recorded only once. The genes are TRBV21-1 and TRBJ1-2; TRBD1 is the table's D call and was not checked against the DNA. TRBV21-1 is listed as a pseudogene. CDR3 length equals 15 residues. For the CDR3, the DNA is TGTGCCAGCAGCAAAGCGCCCGGGCATGGCTATGGCTACACCTTC. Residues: CASSKAPGHGYGYTF.

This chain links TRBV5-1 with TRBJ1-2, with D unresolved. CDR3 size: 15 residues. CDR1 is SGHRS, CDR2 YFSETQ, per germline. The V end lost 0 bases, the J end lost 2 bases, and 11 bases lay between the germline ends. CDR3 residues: CASSLGPNVNYGYTF. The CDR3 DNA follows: TGCGCCAGCAGCTTGGGTCCGAATGTGAACTATGGCTACACCTTC.

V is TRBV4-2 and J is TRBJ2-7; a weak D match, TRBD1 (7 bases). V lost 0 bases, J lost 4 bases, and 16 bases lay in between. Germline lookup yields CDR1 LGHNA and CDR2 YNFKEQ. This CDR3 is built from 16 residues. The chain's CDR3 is CASSQEQRGTVYEQYF. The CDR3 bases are TGTGCCAGCAGCCAAGAACAGCGCGGGACAGTGTACGAGCAGTACTTC.

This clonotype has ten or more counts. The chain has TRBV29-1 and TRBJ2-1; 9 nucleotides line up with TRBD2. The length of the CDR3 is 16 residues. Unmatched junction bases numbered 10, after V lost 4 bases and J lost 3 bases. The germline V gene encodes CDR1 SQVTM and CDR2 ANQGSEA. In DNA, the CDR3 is TGCAGCGTTGTTCGAGCGGGAGGCCACTACTACAATGAGCAGTTCTTC. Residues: CSVVRAGGHYYNEQFF.

CDR3 DNA sequence: TGTGCCATCAGTGAGCCTGGTAACTATGGCTACACCTTC. This codes for CAISEPGNYGYTF. The chain has TRBV10-3 and TRBJ1-2; D gene uncertain. The CDR3 has 13 residues. V dropped 2 bases and J dropped 1 base, with 5 bases sitting between them. Germline-derived CDR1 and CDR2 are ENHRY and SYGVKD.

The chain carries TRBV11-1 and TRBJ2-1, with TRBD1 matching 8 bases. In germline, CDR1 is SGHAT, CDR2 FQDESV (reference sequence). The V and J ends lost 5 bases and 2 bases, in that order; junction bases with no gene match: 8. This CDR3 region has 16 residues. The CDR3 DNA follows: TGTGCCAGCAGCCCAAAGGGACAGGCTGCCTACAATGAGCAGTTCTTC. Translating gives CASSPKGQAAYNEQFF.

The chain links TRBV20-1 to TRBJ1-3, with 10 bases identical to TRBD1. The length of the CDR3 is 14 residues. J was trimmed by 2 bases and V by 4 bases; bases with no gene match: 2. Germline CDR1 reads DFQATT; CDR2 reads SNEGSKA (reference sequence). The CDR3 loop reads CSATDRGAGNTIYF. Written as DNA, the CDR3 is TGCAGTGCTACGGACAGGGGGGCTGGAAACACCATATATTTT.

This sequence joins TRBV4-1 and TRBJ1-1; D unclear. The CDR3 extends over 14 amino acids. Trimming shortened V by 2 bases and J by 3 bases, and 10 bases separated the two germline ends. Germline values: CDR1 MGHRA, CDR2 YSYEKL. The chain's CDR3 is CASSQHNMDTEAFF. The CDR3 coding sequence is TGCGCCAGCAGCCAACATAACATGGACACTGAAGCTTTCTTT.

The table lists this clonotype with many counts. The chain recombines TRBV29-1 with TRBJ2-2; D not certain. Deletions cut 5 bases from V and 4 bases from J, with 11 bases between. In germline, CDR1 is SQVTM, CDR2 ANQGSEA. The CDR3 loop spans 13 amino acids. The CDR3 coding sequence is TGCAGCGTTCGTAGCTGGCGCACCGGGGAGCTGTTTTTT. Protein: CSVRSWRTGELFF.

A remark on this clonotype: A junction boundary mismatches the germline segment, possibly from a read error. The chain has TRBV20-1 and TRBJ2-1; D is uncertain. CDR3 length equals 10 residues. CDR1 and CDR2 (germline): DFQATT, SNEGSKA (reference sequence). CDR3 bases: TGCAGTGCTAGAGTCGGGCAGTCGATCTTC. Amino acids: CSARVGQSIF.